This passage covers 2 T cell receptor beta chains from one sample sequenced in a study of blood T cell repertoires in COVID-19. The table came from immunoSEQ multiplex PCR; TCRdb's copy has only in-frame clones and leaves some out. The sample shows approximately 160,000 clones, about 83% of them seen only once. The material sequenced was peripheral blood. Every receptor here comes from an older man who had recovered from COVID-19.

The rearrangement uses TRBV2 and TRBJ2-3; 9 bases match TRBD1. Germline loops: CDR1 SNHLY, CDR2 FYNNEI. The CDR3 runs to 15 residues. Losses at the gene ends were 6 bases for V and 1 base for J; bases not matched to a gene: 5. In DNA form, the CDR3 reads TGTGCCAGCAGCAAGGGACAGGGAGGCACAGATACGCAGTATTTT. This gives the protein CASSKGQGGTDTQYF.

V gene TRBV7-2 combines with J gene TRBJ1-5, with 9 bases matching TRBD1. The CDR3 spans 15 residues. Losses at the gene ends were 4 bases for V and 6 bases for J; bases not matched to a gene: 7. Germline V lookup: CDR1 SGHTA, CDR2 FQGNSA. The CDR3 spells CASSYGQGYSQPQHF. CDR3 nucleotide sequence: TGTGCCAGCAGCTATGGACAGGGGTATTCTCAGCCCCAGCATTTT. Full variable domain (outside the CDR3, taken from reference TRBV7-2 and TRBJ1-5): GAGVSQSPSNKVTEKGKDVELRCDPISGHTALYWYRQSLGQGLEFLIYFQGNSAPDKSGLPSDRFSAERTGGSVSTLTIQRTQQEDSAVYLCASSYGQGYSQPQHFGDGTRLSIL.